These 24 T cell receptor beta chains came from one sample sequenced in a study of technical replicates of blood from several donors. Some clones are missing from TCRdb's copy, which holds only in-frame ones; the method was immunoSEQ multiplex PCR. The data hold tens of thousands of clones, with around 94% observed a single time. Input material: T cells isolated from PBMCs. Receptors originate from a human donor in good health.

This sequence joins TRBV28 and TRBJ2-3; tentatively, D is TRBD2 (6 bases). CDR3 length equals 16 residues. Looked up from germline, CDR1 is MDHEN and CDR2 is SYDVKM. The ends were cut back, 5 bases at V and 6 bases at J, with 21 bases in the middle. Here the CDR3 reads CASSLRVAALTDTQYF. As DNA, the CDR3 is TGTGCCAGCAGTCTCCGGGTAGCGGCACTCACCGATACGCAGTATTTT.

The chain combines TRBV28 with TRBJ2-1; 8 positions match TRBD2. Germline CDR1 and CDR2: MDHEN and SYDVKM. J was trimmed by 9 bases and V by 5 bases; bases with no gene match: 9. The CDR3 is made up of 14 amino acids. CDR3 amino acids: CASSPGGEVREQFF. The DNA of the CDR3 is TGTGCCAGCAGTCCCGGGGGGGAGGTGCGTGAGCAGTTCTTC.

The chain uses TRBV4-1 and TRBJ2-7, with TRBD1 identical over 9 bases. The CDR3 has 16 amino acids. Germline V gene lookup returns CDR1 MGHRA and CDR2 YSYEKL. With 0 bases clipped from V and 3 bases from J, the junction kept 6 bases outside the gene matches. The CDR3 sequence is CASSQEGGTGYYEQYF. CDR3 in DNA: TGCGCCAGCAGCCAAGAAGGAGGGACAGGGTACTACGAGCAGTACTTC.

The chain has TRBV5-1 and TRBJ1-6; possible D gene TRBD1, 5 bases. CDR1 SGHRS and CDR2 YFSETQ come from the germline V gene. The CDR3 extends over 15 amino acids. V dropped 1 base and J dropped 7 bases, with 12 bases sitting between them. The CDR3 region is CASSLMQGSNSPLHF. In DNA form, the CDR3 reads TGCGCCAGCAGCTTGATGCAGGGTTCCAATTCACCCCTCCACTTT.

This clone has a handful of counts. This CDR3 is also generated by other DNA sequences in the sample. The chain uses TRBV7-6 and TRBJ1-1, with TRBD1 matching 7 bases. Losses at the gene ends were 4 bases for V and 4 bases for J; bases not matched to a gene: 0. This CDR3 is 12 amino acids long. Per the germline V gene, CDR1 is SGHVS and CDR2 is FNYEAQ. CDR3 sequence reads: CASSSGGTEAFF. The CDR3 DNA sequence: TGTGCCAGCAGCTCAGGGGGCACTGAAGCTTTCTTT.

The chain recombines TRBV19 with TRBJ1-3; D gene ambiguous. Germline loops: CDR1 LNHDA, CDR2 SQIVND (reference sequence). The V end was cut by 5 bases, the J end by 0 bases, with 8 bases between. The CDR3 runs to 14 residues. For the CDR3, the DNA is TGTGCCAGTAGTTGGACTGTCTCTGGAAACACCATATATTTT. It yields the protein CASSWTVSGNTIYF.

The chain combines TRBV5-1 with TRBJ2-3; tentative D call: TRBD1 (6 bases). CDR3 size: 13 residues. Trimming took off 4 bases at V and 3 bases at J, with 9 bases between the two ends. Germline V gives CDR1 SGHRS, CDR2 YFSETQ. As DNA, the CDR3 is TGCGCCAGCAGCCCACAGGGAACAGATACGCAGTATTTT. Its translation: CASSPQGTDTQYF. Based on the CDR3 plus reference TRBV5-1 and TRBJ2-3, the full variable domain is KAGVTQTPRYLIKTRGQQVTLSCSPISGHRSVSWYQQTPGQGLQFLFEYFSETQRNKGNFPGRFSGRQFSNSRSEMNVSTLELGDSALYLCASSPQGTDTQYFGPGTRLTVL.

The V and J genes are TRBV2 and TRBJ1-5, with unresolved D. The germline V gene has CDR1 SNHLY and CDR2 FYNNEI. This CDR3 region has 14 residues. The V and J ends lost 3 bases and 0 bases respectively, with 6 bases between them. For the CDR3, the DNA is TGTGCCAGCAGTGACAGGAATAGCAATCAGCCCCAGCATTTT. Its protein is CASSDRNSNQPQHF.

This chain joins TRBV6-1 and TRBJ2-5; weak D call: TRBD1 (5 bases). Germline CDR1 is MNHNS and CDR2 is SASEGT. Trimming took 5 bases from V and 1 from J, leaving 5 bases between them. This CDR3 has 12 amino acids. The CDR3 spells CASSTGQETQYF. The CDR3 nucleotides are TGTGCCAGCAGTACAGGCCAAGAGACCCAGTACTTC.

CDR3 amino acids: CASSDRGAETQYF. The CDR3 DNA is TGTGCCAGCAGTGACAGGGGAGCGGAGACCCAGTACTTC. The chain couples TRBV28 to TRBJ2-5; the match to TRBD1 covers 8 bases. Losses at the gene ends were 5 bases for V and 5 bases for J; bases not matched to a gene: 4. The CDR3 sequence is 13 residues long. The germline CDR1 and CDR2 sequences are MDHEN and SYDVKM.

This chain uses TRBV30 with TRBJ2-4; possibly TRBD1 for D (6 bases). V was shortened by 0 bases and J by 8 bases, with 8 bases between the two germline ends. In germline, CDR1 is GTSNPN, CDR2 SVGIG (reference sequence). There are 12 residues in the CDR3. This chain's CDR3 is CAWSVNRDIQYF. For the CDR3, the DNA is TGTGCCTGGAGTGTCAACAGGGACATTCAGTACTTC.

The chain combines TRBV9 with TRBJ2-5; 11 bases match TRBD2. This CDR3 spans 17 amino acids. Per germline, CDR1 SGDLS and CDR2 YYNGEE. V trimming: 4 bases; J trimming: 3 bases; junction bases outside the gene matches: 11. CDR3 nucleotide sequence: TGTGCCAGCAGCCTTCATTCCGGGACTAGCGGTAAAGAGACCCAGTACTTC. Protein: CASSLHSGTSGKETQYF. Combining the CDR3 with reference TRBV9 and TRBJ2-5 gives the whole variable domain DSGVTQTPKHLITATGQRVTLRCSPRSGDLSVYWYQQSLDQGLQFLIQYYNGEERAKGNILERFSAQQFPDLHSELNLSSLELGDSALYFCASSLHSGTSGKETQYFGPGTRLLVL.

The table lists this clone with a count of one. The chain combines TRBV5-1 with TRBJ2-3; D perhaps matches TRBD2 (5 bases). This CDR3 is 14 amino acids long. V was clipped by 4 bases and J by 2 bases, with 11 bases between them. Germline values: CDR1 SGHRS, CDR2 YFSETQ. The CDR3 protein is CASSPDFNTDTQYF. The CDR3 region has the DNA TGCGCCAGCAGCCCGGACTTTAACACAGATACGCAGTATTTT.

V usage is TRBV10-1 and J usage is TRBJ2-1, with TRBD2 matching over 8 bases. Losses at the gene ends were 5 bases for V and 2 bases for J; bases not matched to a gene: 8. This CDR3 is built from 16 residues. In germline, CDR1 is WNHNN, CDR2 SYGVQD (reference sequence). This CDR3 reads CASSLPSGGPYNEQFF. The CDR3 nucleotides read TGCGCCAGCAGTCTACCCTCGGGAGGGCCCTACAATGAGCAGTTCTTC.

The rearrangement links TRBV28 to TRBJ2-7; 7 nucleotides agree with TRBD2. Trimming at V came to 2 bases and at J to 3 bases, leaving 4 bases not matched to a gene. CDR1 MDHEN and CDR2 SYDVKM come from the germline V gene. This CDR3 has 14 amino acids. This CDR3 reads CASSLIGGSYEQYF. DNA of the CDR3: TGTGCCAGCAGTTTAATCGGGGGGAGCTACGAGCAGTACTTC.

The rearrangement links TRBV27 to TRBJ2-2; TRBD2 matches at 8 bases. With 4 bases clipped from V and 1 base from J, the junction kept 11 bases outside the gene matches. CDR1 is MNHEY and CDR2 is SMNVEV in the germline V gene (reference sequence). The CDR3 runs 18 residues. CDR3 sequence (DNA): TGTGCCAGCAGTTGGGTAGCCGGGGGGGCCGGGAACACCGGGGAGCTGTTTTTT. Translating it yields CASSWVAGGAGNTGELFF.

The chain employs TRBV27 and TRBJ1-2; no reliable D call. V was cut by 5 bases and J by 5 bases, with 12 bases left in between. The CDR3 runs to 13 residues. The germline V gene encodes CDR1 MNHEY and CDR2 SMNVEV (reference sequence). CDR3 sequence reads: CASSQLGAYGYTF. CDR3 nucleotides: TGTGCCAGCAGTCAGCTCGGAGCATATGGCTACACCTTC.

The J gene is TRBJ1-1, the V gene TRBV6-1, with D maybe TRBD1 (6 bases). With 6 bases removed from V and 5 bases from J, the gap between germline ends came to 13 bases. CDR1 and CDR2 from the germline V gene are MNHNS and SASEGT. CDR3 size: 13 residues. The CDR3 spells CASSEGRGTEAFF. In DNA form, the CDR3 reads TGTGCCAGCAGCGAGGGGAGGGGGACTGAAGCTTTCTTT.

The gene calls are TRBV10-1 and TRBJ2-1; TRBD1 might be the D (5 bases). Trimming removed 2 bases at V and 3 bases at J, with 17 bases between. The CDR3 runs to 17 residues. The V gene's germline CDR1 is WNHNN and CDR2 SYGVQD (reference sequence). The CDR3 region is CASSEGSLGRYYNEQFF. For the CDR3, the DNA is TGCGCCAGCAGTGAGGGTTCCCTGGGGCGGTACTACAATGAGCAGTTCTTC.

The gene calls are TRBV11-3 and TRBJ2-7, with 7 positions matching TRBD1. Germline lookup yields CDR1 SGHNT and CDR2 YENEEA. CDR3 length: 14 amino acids. V gave up 6 bases and J gave up 2 bases; unmatched junction bases: 7. In DNA, the CDR3 is TGTGCCAGCAGGCAGGGGGAACCCCCCTACGAGCAGTACTTC. It encodes CASRQGEPPYEQYF.

In its sample, this clone was seen many times. Additional DNA sequences in this sample encode the identical CDR3. This chain joins TRBV28 and TRBJ2-7; D uncertain. The CDR3 loop spans 12 amino acids. Per germline, CDR1 MDHEN and CDR2 SYDVKM. V lost 3 bases and J lost 3, with 6 bases in between. Written as DNA, the CDR3 is TGTGCCAGCAGTTTTCAGAACTACGAGCAGTACTTC. It translates to CASSFQNYEQYF.

This clone was counted between two and nine times. V and J are TRBV5-1 and TRBJ2-7; 12 nucleotides match TRBD2. The CDR3 runs 15 residues. CDR1 and CDR2 from the germline V gene are SGHRS and YFSETQ. Trimming cost V 7 bases and J 4 bases; bases outside gene matches: 9. DNA for the CDR3: TGCGCCAGCGGGACTGAGGGGACTAGCGGGTACGAGCAGTACTTC. Its protein product is CASGTEGTSGYEQYF.

V and J are TRBV6-1 and TRBJ2-2, with 7 bases aligning to TRBD1. The J segment lost 7 bases and the V segment lost 10 bases, leaving 15 bases of the junction unmatched. This CDR3 spans 15 amino acids. CDR1 is MNHNS and CDR2 is SASEGT in the germline V gene. The CDR3 loop reads CATYRGQPGIGELFF. The CDR3 coding sequence is TGTGCCACTTACAGGGGCCAACCGGGGATCGGGGAGCTGTTTTTT.

This chain links TRBV5-1 with TRBJ1-6; possibly TRBD1 for D (5 bases). V was trimmed by 4 bases and J by 5 bases, leaving 10 bases between them. The germline V gene has CDR1 SGHRS and CDR2 YFSETQ. This CDR3 has 14 amino acids. The CDR3 nucleotides read TGCGCCAGCAGCCCCGGGGGGGATAATTCACCCCTCCACTTT. Translating it yields CASSPGGDNSPLHF.